The rows below give T cell receptor beta chains drawn from one sample of a study of identical twins. TCRdb used MiXCR to reprocess the 5' RACE reads, holding one entry per CDR3 protein. The table includes about 900,000 distinct CDR3 sequences, roughly an eighth detected once. These sequences were also reported in another study, on yellow fever vaccine responses in identical twins.

The sequenced sample consisted of PBMCs. The receptors derive from a woman in her late teens or twenties in good health. CDR3s include the opening cysteine and the closing phenylalanine or tryptophan. Each record gives: CDR3 protein, V gene, clone size, J gene. The size field is filled for only some rows; it gives once, few, many or a size class.

CASSQGLARYTDTQYF,TRBV6-1,few,TRBJ2-3
CASSPVGEFQPQHF,TRBV12-3/TRBV12-4,.,TRBJ1-5
CASSQDFGQTNTEAFF,TRBV4-1,.,TRBJ1-1
CASSPGPTYGYTF,TRBV7-8,many,TRBJ1-2
CSCQDRSNTGELFF,TRBV20-1,few,TRBJ2-2
CASSTRDTQYF,TRBV27,many,TRBJ2-3
CASSRGDSYEQYF,TRBV3-1,.,TRBJ2-7
CASSFNGEQFF,TRBV7-2,.,TRBJ2-1
CSVQGRLSDTQYF,TRBV29-1,.,TRBJ2-3
CASNLAGLAGGSTDTQYF,TRBV12-3/TRBV12-4,many,TRBJ2-3
CAILRASGGPTDTQYF,TRBV10-3,many,TRBJ2-3
CASSQEVLGPNTEAFF,TRBV3-1,many,TRBJ1-1
CASTWDSRGNQPQHF,TRBV12-3/TRBV12-4,few,TRBJ1-5
CASSYEGLAGVGETQYF,TRBV6-2/TRBV6-3,many,TRBJ2-5
CSARGGGGRADSNEQFF,TRBV20-1,many,TRBJ2-1
CASNKDGRKVNQPQHF,TRBV2,.,TRBJ1-5
CASSEAAGRGYTF,TRBV6-1,few,TRBJ1-2
CASSLGQGFSDTQYF,TRBV5-1,.,TRBJ2-3
CASSSGPLRTYGYTF,TRBV12-3/TRBV12-4,.,TRBJ1-2
CASSAGQGYNEQFF,TRBV2,many,TRBJ2-1
CSVERGSGRARETQYF,TRBV29-1,.,TRBJ2-5
CASSPLRDRRAKNIQYF,TRBV6-2/TRBV6-3,.,TRBJ2-4
CASTRGGGYTF,TRBV19,many,TRBJ1-2